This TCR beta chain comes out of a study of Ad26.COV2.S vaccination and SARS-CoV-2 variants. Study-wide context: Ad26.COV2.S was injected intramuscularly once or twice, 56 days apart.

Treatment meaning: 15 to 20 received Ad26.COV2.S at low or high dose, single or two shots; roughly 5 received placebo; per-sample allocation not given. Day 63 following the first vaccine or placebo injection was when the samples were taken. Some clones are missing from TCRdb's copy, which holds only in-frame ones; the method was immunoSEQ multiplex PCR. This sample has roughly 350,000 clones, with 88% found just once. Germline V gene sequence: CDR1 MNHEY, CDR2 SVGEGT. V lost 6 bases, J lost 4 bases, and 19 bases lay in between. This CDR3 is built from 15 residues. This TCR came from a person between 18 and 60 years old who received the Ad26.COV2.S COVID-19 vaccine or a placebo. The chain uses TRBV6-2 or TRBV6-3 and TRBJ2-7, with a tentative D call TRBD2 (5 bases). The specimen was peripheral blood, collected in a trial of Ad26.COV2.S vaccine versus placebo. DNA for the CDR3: TGTGCCAGCAGCCCCCCGCGGCAGTCGGGGTACGAGCAGTACTTC. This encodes CASSPPRQSGYEQYF.